Presented here are 16 T cell receptor beta chains from one specimen sequenced in a study of CD8 T cells in ankylosing spondylitis. TCRdb independently ran MiXCR on the 5' RACE reads; one entry per CDR3 protein. The sample has just over 350,000 distinct CDR3 sequences; approximately 20% are singletons. Sequencing was performed on blood, either unsorted or a sorted T cell fraction (not recorded which). The receptors were gathered from a male donor with ankylosing spondylitis or in good health (not recorded which).

This chain uses TRBV7-8 with TRBJ1-5; 7 nucleotides line up with TRBD1. J gave up 4 bases and V 4 bases, and 16 bases lay outside the gene matches. The CDR3 sequence is 18 residues long. Germline assignment: CDR1 SGHVS and CDR2 FQNEAQ. The CDR3 is CASSWGPDRAEGNQPQHF. The CDR3 coding sequence is TGTGCCAGCAGCTGGGGCCCCGACAGGGCGGAGGGGAATCAGCCCCAGCATTTT.

This clonotype was counted a few times. The chain links TRBV4-1 to TRBJ1-1; 7 bases line up with TRBD1. The germline V gene encodes CDR1 MGHRA and CDR2 YSYEKL. This CDR3 spans 16 amino acids. Trimming cost V 2 bases and J 2 bases; bases outside gene matches: 8. For the CDR3, the DNA is TGCGCCAGCAGCCAACAAACCGGGACAGACAACACTGAAGCTTTCTTT. Translating gives CASSQQTGTDNTEAFF.

This clonotype has a handful of counts. V gene TRBV12-3 or TRBV12-4 combines with J gene TRBJ1-1; D might be TRBD1 (6 bases). Trimming pared 7 bases from V and 0 bases from J, leaving 12 bases between. The CDR3 has 14 amino acids. The CDR3 DNA reads as TGTGCCAGCACCCCGGGACACCTGAACACTGAAGCTTTCTTT. Protein sequence: CASTPGHLNTEAFF.

This clonotype has ten or more counts. This rearrangement joins TRBV5-5 to TRBJ2-1; 8 bases match TRBD2. Germline CDR1 reads SGHKS; CDR2 reads YYEKEE (reference sequence). With V trimmed by 3 bases and J by 8 bases, 7 bases remained unmatched. This CDR3 region has 14 residues. The CDR3 DNA reads TGTGCCAGCAGCTCCTGGACTAGCAGCGATGAGCAGTTCTTC. The encoded protein is CASSSWTSSDEQFF.

The chain links TRBV28 to TRBJ1-1; D is uncertain. Trimming cost V 7 bases and J 2 bases, with 11 bases left between them. The germline gives CDR1 MDHEN, CDR2 SYDVKM. This CDR3 contains 13 residues. DNA of the CDR3: TGTGCCAGCAAGTGGGTAGTCAACACTGAAGCTTTCTTT. Protein product: CASKWVVNTEAFF.

This clonotype was counted between two and nine times. This chain uses TRBV29-1 with TRBJ2-7, with TRBD1 identical over 7 bases. The V segment lost 7 bases and the J segment 2 bases; nucleotides outside the gene matches: 5. This CDR3 is built from 12 residues. CDR1 SQVTM and CDR2 ANQGSEA come from the germline V gene. The CDR3 coding sequence is TGCAGCGCCTTGACAGGGACCTACGAGCAGTACTTC. Residues: CSALTGTYEQYF.

This sequence joins TRBV20-1 and TRBJ2-7; D unresolved. The germline V gene encodes CDR1 DFQATT and CDR2 SNEGSKA (reference sequence). The CDR3 runs 16 residues. The V end was cut by 0 bases, the J end by 4 bases, with 19 bases between. CDR3 amino acids: CSARDFEDQDIYEQYF. The CDR3 DNA follows: TGCAGTGCTAGAGATTTTGAGGACCAAGATATTTACGAGCAGTACTTC.

This clonotype was seen only a few times. The chain combines TRBV2 with TRBJ2-2; TRBD2 is a possible D gene (5 bases). Germline V lookup: CDR1 SNHLY, CDR2 FYNNEI. The CDR3 contains 16 residues. Trimming removed 4 bases at V and 2 bases at J, with 14 bases between. The CDR3 DNA is TGTGCCAGCAGTGGGACTTTTCCTCCCAACACCGGGGAGCTGTTTTTT. Amino acids: CASSGTFPPNTGELFF.

The V gene is TRBV20-1, the J gene TRBJ2-1, with D perhaps matching TRBD2 (6 bases). V was pared by 0 bases and J by 8 bases, with 17 bases between. This CDR3 is 15 amino acids long. Per the germline V gene, CDR1 is DFQATT and CDR2 is SNEGSKA (reference sequence). CDR3 sequence reads: CSAREGGAERDEQFF. The CDR3, as DNA: TGCAGTGCTAGAGAAGGAGGGGCCGAGCGCGATGAGCAGTTCTTC.

V gene TRBV20-1 combines with J gene TRBJ2-6; D perhaps matches TRBD1 (5 bases). Germline loops: CDR1 DFQATT, CDR2 SNEGSKA (reference sequence). This CDR3 is 12 amino acids long. CDR3: CSGFTGANVLTF. CDR3 coding DNA: TGCTCAGGGTTTACTGGGGCCAACGTCCTGACTTTC.

V is TRBV20-1 and J is TRBJ2-1; TRBD2 might be the D (6 bases). Trimming shortened V by 6 bases and J by 3 bases, and 12 bases separated the two germline ends. In germline, CDR1 is DFQATT, CDR2 SNEGSKA (reference sequence). The length of the CDR3 is 13 residues. As DNA, the CDR3 is TGCAGTGCGGGGGAGGACCGCTACAATGAGCAGTTCTTC. Translation gives CSAGEDRYNEQFF.

The chain recombines TRBV20-1 with TRBJ2-7; perhaps TRBD2 as D (6 bases). In germline, CDR1 is DFQATT, CDR2 SNEGSKA (reference sequence). The CDR3 has 15 amino acids. The V end was cut by 2 bases, the J end by 3 bases, with 17 bases between. The CDR3 sequence is CSARMEVEGNYEQYF. Here the CDR3 DNA reads TGCAGTGCTAGAATGGAGGTGGAGGGGAACTACGAGCAGTACTTC.

The chain couples TRBV29-1 to TRBJ1-1, with D perhaps matching TRBD1 (5 bases). This CDR3 spans 12 amino acids. Trimming shortened V by 3 bases and J by 4 bases, and 9 bases separated the two germline ends. Germline lookup yields CDR1 SQVTM and CDR2 ANQGSEA. The CDR3: CSVEGLATEAFF. CDR3 coding DNA: TGCAGCGTTGAGGGACTCGCCACTGAAGCTTTCTTT.

As regards this clonotype: The junction differs from germline at one of its ends, possibly a read error. The chain has TRBV11-2 and TRBJ2-1; D not resolved. This CDR3 contains 13 residues. Germline lookup yields CDR1 SGHAT and CDR2 FQNNGV. CDR3 residues: CASGLEVSDEQFF. CDR3 in DNA: TGTGCCAGCGGCTTAGAGGTTTCCGATGAGCAGTTCTTC.

This clonotype appeared a few times. The chain employs TRBV20-1 and TRBJ1-5, with TRBD1 as a possible D gene (6 bases). The V end was cut by 0 bases, the J end by 3 bases, with 12 bases between. Germline CDR1 and CDR2: DFQATT and SNEGSKA (reference sequence). The CDR3 spans 15 residues. The CDR3 region has the DNA TGCAGTGCTAGAGACCCCGTGGGGGCCAATCAGCCCCAGCATTTT. This sequence encodes CSARDPVGANQPQHF.

The rearrangement joins TRBV5-6 to TRBJ2-1; 11 bases match TRBD2. This CDR3 region has 17 residues. Germline V lookup: CDR1 SGHDT, CDR2 YYEEEE. V shed 4 bases and J 5 bases; nucleotides not matched to a gene: 11. The CDR3, as DNA: TGTGCCAGCAGCCACTTAGCGGGGGGGCTTAAGGACAATGAGCAGTTCTTC. Protein sequence: CASSHLAGGLKDNEQFF.